Listed below are T cell receptor beta chains from one sample, sequenced in a study of T-cell reconstitution after alpha-beta-depleted transplantation in children. TCRdb reprocessed the PCR reads with MiXCR, giving one entry per CDR3 protein. The data show 600,000 or so distinct CDR3 sequences, with under 25% seen just once and around an eighth held by the top ten. Material: PBMCs, mostly from graft donor cells, obtained 360 days after TCRalphabeta/CD19-depleted stem cell transplant. These receptors were collected from a boy under two years old who had a stem cell transplant for acute myeloid leukemia, so the T cells may come from the graft donor. Each CDR3 is given with its conserved first and last residue. The D gene is left open where the match is weak. A clone size is listed for some rows: how often the clone was seen (once, few, many), or a class if it is expanded.

j_gene,d_gene,abundance,v_gene,CDR3nt,CDR3aa
TRBJ2-1,-,once,TRBV6-2/TRBV6-3,TGTGCCAGTACACCTCGACAGCCATCCTACAATGAGCAGTTCTTC,CASTPRQPSYNEQFF
TRBJ2-3,TRBD2,many,TRBV20-1,TGCAGTGCTAGAAACGGGAGGGGAGGCACAGATACGCAGTATTTT,CSARNGRGGTDTQYF
TRBJ2-3,TRBD2,many,TRBV24-1,TGTGCCACCAGCGATCCGGGACTAGCGGGGGGCTACACAGATACGCAGTATTTT,CATSDPGLAGGYTDTQYF
TRBJ2-1,TRBD2,many,TRBV29-1,TGCAGCATCCTAGCGGGGGATTACAATGAGCAGTTCTTC,CSILAGDYNEQFF
TRBJ2-3,TRBD2,many,TRBV20-1,TGCAGTGCTAGACCCACCCTACTAGCGGGGACCACAGATACGCAGTATTTT,CSARPTLLAGTTDTQYF
TRBJ2-1,-,-,TRBV20-1,TGCAGTGCTAGAGGGGAGCAAGGGGGGTACAATGAGCAGTTCTTC,CSARGEQGGYNEQFF
TRBJ2-1,TRBD2,few,TRBV20-1,TGCAGTGCTAGAGATAGAGCGGGACTAGCGGGGGGGCAGGATGAGCAGTTCTTC,CSARDRAGLAGGQDEQFF
TRBJ2-1,TRBD1,many,TRBV20-1,TGCAGTGCTAGAAGTCCGGGTGGACAGGATGAGCAGTTCTTC,CSARSPGGQDEQFF
TRBJ2-1,TRBD1,-,TRBV20-1,TGCAGTGCTAGCGTAACAGGGGGCGAGCAGTTCTTC,CSASVTGGEQFF
TRBJ2-7,TRBD1,-,TRBV12-3/TRBV12-4,TGTGCCAGCAGTCCCAACAGGGGGACCCCCTACGAGCAGTACTTC,CASSPNRGTPYEQYF
TRBJ2-1,-,-,TRBV2,TGTGCCAGCAGTGAGGGGGACGCTGCCGCTAATGAGCAGTTCTTC,CASSEGDAAANEQFF
TRBJ1-6,TRBD1,many,TRBV6-1,TGTGCCAGCAGTCAACGGGGGGGACAGGGTTTCTCGGCTTCACCCCTCCACTTT,CASSQRGGQGFSASPLHF
TRBJ1-5,-,-,TRBV29-1,TGCAGCGTTGAAATGGGCAGTCCCTATAGCAATCAGCCCCAGCGTTTT,CSVEMGSPYSNQPQRF
TRBJ2-7,TRBD1,few,TRBV27,TGTGCCAGCAGTTTGTGGGACAGGGGGAAACCCTCCTACGAGCAGTACTTC,CASSLWDRGKPSYEQYF
TRBJ2-1,TRBD2,few,TRBV12-3/TRBV12-4,TGTGCCAGCACGACTAGCGGGGGGCCAAGGGATGAGCAGTTCTTC,CASTTSGGPRDEQFF
TRBJ2-3,TRBD2,-,TRBV18,TGTGCCAGCTCACTCTTCAGCGGGGGGGCCTCAGATACGCAGTATTTT,CASSLFSGGASDTQYF
TRBJ2-1,TRBD2,-,TRBV12-3/TRBV12-4,TGTGCCAGCGGACGGGGGGGGAGGGATGAGCAGTTCTTC,CASGRGGRDEQFF
TRBJ2-5,-,many,TRBV3-1,TGTGCCAGCGGGCGGCTAGCGATGCAGGAGACCCAGTACTTC,CASGRLAMQETQYF
TRBJ2-2,-,-,TRBV5-1,TGCGCCAGCAGCCTACTTCCAGAGGCGAACACCGGGGAGCTGTTTTTT,CASSLLPEANTGELFF
TRBJ2-4,-,-,TRBV5-1,TGCGCCCGACCCGAGGGGAACATTCAGTACTTC,CARPEGNIQYF
TRBJ2-5,-,-,TRBV29-1,TGCAGCGGAGGAACTAGCTATGAGGAGACCCAGTACTTC,CSGGTSYEETQYF
TRBJ1-5,TRBD1,many,TRBV6-1,TGTGCCAGCAGTGGACAGGGAGTTCAGCCCCAGCATTTT,CASSGQGVQPQHF
TRBJ1-2,-,few,TRBV4-3,TGCGCCAGCAGCCAACGGTCCCTCACAGGGCCCGCTCATCAATCTTATGGCTACACCTTC,CASSQRSLTGPAHQSYGYTF
TRBJ2-2,-,few,TRBV20-1,TGCAGTGCTAGCTGGGGGGGCCAGACCGGGGAGCTGTTTTTT,CSASWGGQTGELFF
TRBJ2-5,TRBD1,-,TRBV7-9,TGTGCCAGCAGTCGTGGACAGGCCCAGTACTTC,CASSRGQAQYF
TRBJ2-7,TRBD1,few,TRBV4-3,TGCGCCAGCAGCCAAGAGTGGACAGGGGGCGAGCAGTACTTC,CASSQEWTGGEQYF
TRBJ2-3,-,many,TRBV25-1,TGTGCCAGCAGTACCGGGACCGCCGCGGATACGCAGTATTTT,CASSTGTAADTQYF
TRBJ2-3,TRBD2,-,TRBV6-5,TGTGCCAGCAGTTTAGCGGGGGTGGGCAGCACAGATACGCAGTATTTT,CASSLAGVGSTDTQYF
TRBJ1-4,TRBD1,many,TRBV29-1,TGCAGCGCCGAACAGGGGAATGAAAAACTGTTTTTT,CSAEQGNEKLFF
TRBJ1-1,-,-,TRBV20-1,TGCAGTGCTCCCCTGGGTGTTACGGCGGACACTGAAGCTTTCTTT,CSAPLGVTADTEAFF
TRBJ1-1,-,-,TRBV12-3/TRBV12-4,TGTGCCAGCAGTGCCGTTAGGGCAAACACTGAAGCTTTCTTT,CASSAVRANTEAFF
TRBJ2-1,TRBD2,many,TRBV4-3,TGCGCCAGCAGCCAAGATGTAGCGCGGGAGGCCTACAATGAGCAGTTCTTC,CASSQDVAREAYNEQFF
TRBJ2-3,-,-,TRBV6-5,TGTGCCAGCAGTTACTTGGGAAGCGGTAGCACAGATACGCAGTATTTT,CASSYLGSGSTDTQYF
TRBJ2-7,TRBD1,many,TRBV7-2,TGTGCCAGCAGCCAGAGGACAGGGCACTACGAGCAGTACTTC,CASSQRTGHYEQYF
TRBJ2-7,TRBD1,many,TRBV29-1,TGCAGCGTTGAAACAGGGGAAGTCTACGAGCAGTACTTC,CSVETGEVYEQYF
TRBJ1-2,-,once,TRBV11-2,TGTGCCAGCAGCCTTCCGACCCTGGGGCCAGGGGGCTACACCTTC,CASSLPTLGPGGYTF
TRBJ2-7,-,few,TRBV12-3/TRBV12-4,TGTGCCAAAATGGGTGGGGAGTGCTCCTACGAGCAGTACTTC,CAKMGGECSYEQYF
TRBJ2-7,-,few,TRBV5-1,TGCGCCAGCAGCGGCGACCACTCCGAGCAGTACTTC,CASSGDHSEQYF
TRBJ2-3,-,few,TRBV29-1,TGCAGCGTTCTAGGCCTCATGACAGATACGCAGTATTTT,CSVLGLMTDTQYF
TRBJ1-1,-,few,TRBV5-1,TGCGCCAGCAGCACATCAAATGTTTGGGCTGAAGCTTTCTTT,CASSTSNVWAEAFF
TRBJ2-1,TRBD1,many,TRBV19,TGTGCCAGTAGTCCATGGACAGGGGCTTCCTACAATGAGCAGTTCTTC,CASSPWTGASYNEQFF
TRBJ2-1,TRBD2,many,TRBV5-6,TGTGCCAGCAGACTAGCGGGGAACAATGAGCAGTTCTTC,CASRLAGNNEQFF
TRBJ2-7,TRBD1,many,TRBV4-3,TGCGCCAGCAGCCAAGATCTGACAGTCGGGACAGACATCTACGAGCAGTACTTC,CASSQDLTVGTDIYEQYF
TRBJ1-4,-,many,TRBV6-2/TRBV6-3,TGTGCCAGCAGTCAAGGAAACAGGGCGAATGAAAAACTGTTTTTT,CASSQGNRANEKLFF
TRBJ1-1,-,few,TRBV20-1,TGCAGTGCTAGTGGGTTTAGGGGGGAGAACACTGAAGCTTTCTTT,CSASGFRGENTEAFF
TRBJ2-7,-,-,TRBV5-1,TGCGCCAGCAGCTTGGCCGGTCTAGAGCAGTACTTC,CASSLAGLEQYF
TRBJ1-1,-,many,TRBV12-3/TRBV12-4,TGTGCCAGCACCGAAAGAACGGGACTGATCCAAACTTATGAAGCTTTCTTT,CASTERTGLIQTYEAFF
TRBJ2-1,-,few,TRBV27,TGTCTTAAGCAGTTGTCCTACAATGAGCAGTTCTTC,CLKQLSYNEQFF
TRBJ2-6,-,-,TRBV12-3/TRBV12-4,TGTGCCAGCAGTTTCGAAAGCCCGGCCAACGTCCTGACTTTC,CASSFESPANVLTF
TRBJ1-6,-,-,TRBV11-2,TGTGCCAGCAGCTTTAACGGGGGCTCACCCCTCCACTTT,CASSFNGGSPLHF
TRBJ1-1,-,-,TRBV5-1,TGCGCCAGCAGCTTGCTACTTGGCCCGGGGAGCTTCACTGAAGCTTTCTTT,CASSLLLGPGSFTEAFF
TRBJ2-3,TRBD2,-,TRBV25-1,TGTGCCAGCAGTGGGACTAGCCGGGGGAACACAGATACGCAGTATTTT,CASSGTSRGNTDTQYF
TRBJ1-1,-,once,TRBV12-3/TRBV12-4,TGTGCCAGCAGTTTAAGTGGCGTCCGTGAAGCTTTCTTT,CASSLSGVREAFF
TRBJ2-3,-,many,TRBV12-3/TRBV12-4,TGTGCCAGCAGCTTTATGGTGGCGACCACAGATACGCAGTATTTT,CASSFMVATTDTQYF
TRBJ2-1,TRBD2,-,TRBV7-6,TGTGCCAGCAGCTTAGCAACCGGACTAGCGGGGGGGCTGTACAATGAGCAGTTCTTC,CASSLATGLAGGLYNEQFF
TRBJ1-5,-,few,TRBV20-1,TGCAGTGCTAGAGATCAAGAATATAGCAATCAGCCCCAGCATTTT,CSARDQEYSNQPQHF
TRBJ2-7,-,few,TRBV12-3/TRBV12-4,TGTGCCAGCAGTTTAGTACAGACTCGCGAGCAGTACTTC,CASSLVQTREQYF
TRBJ2-7,-,few,TRBV6-2/TRBV6-3,TGTGCCAGCAGTTACTGGTTTGGACCCTACGAGCAGTACTTC,CASSYWFGPYEQYF
TRBJ2-3,-,-,TRBV18,TGTGCCAGCTCACCAACGACAGCCCGCACAGATACGCAGTATTTT,CASSPTTARTDTQYF
TRBJ2-7,-,-,TRBV20-1,TGCAGTGCTAGAGATAGGGGAGCAGGGAGATTCTACGAGCAGTACTTC,CSARDRGAGRFYEQYF